This is a list of T cell receptor beta chains from one sample in a study of identical twins. TCRdb independently ran MiXCR on the 5' RACE reads; one entry per CDR3 protein. Among about 470,000 distinct CDR3 sequences listed, 20% to 25% were seen once. The sample was also reused in another study, on T cells expressing NK-cell markers.

Material: CD4+ T cells sorted from blood. The source of these receptors is a woman younger than 35 in good health. The CDR3 runs from the conserved cysteine through the conserved F or W. D genes are given only for firm matches. Only part of the rows carry a size: once, few, many, or a class if the clone is expanded.

TGTGCCAGCAGTCCCCCGGGGCGAAACATTCAGTACTTC,CASSPPGRNIQYF,few,TRBJ2-4,TRBV12-3/TRBV12-4,-
TGTGCCAGCAGGACAGGGGACACAGATACGCAGTATTTT,CASRTGDTDTQYF,many,TRBJ2-3,TRBV6-1,TRBD1
TGCGCCAGCAGCCCACTGGAGCTCCAGTTCTTC,CASSPLELQFF,few,TRBJ2-1,TRBV4-1,-
TGTGCCAGCAGCGTAGGTCTAGCGATCTTCAATGAGCAGTTCTTC,CASSVGLAIFNEQFF,few,TRBJ2-1,TRBV9,-
TGTGCCAGCAGTTTATGGGGGGGAGTAGACAATGAGCAGTTCTTC,CASSLWGGVDNEQFF,-,TRBJ2-1,TRBV28,-
TGTGCCAGCAGCTGGATGGACAGGGCGAGTTACGAGCAGTACTTC,CASSWMDRASYEQYF,-,TRBJ2-7,TRBV5-5,TRBD1
TGCAGCGCCAGGGGTCACCATCCGGGACAGGGTGGAAGGAACATTCAGTACTTC,CSARGHHPGQGGRNIQYF,-,TRBJ2-4,TRBV20-1,TRBD1
TGTGCCAGCAGCTTAGCTCCGGACAGACTAATTCAGTACTTC,CASSLAPDRLIQYF,-,TRBJ2-4,TRBV7-2,-
TGTGCCATCAGTGAGTCTGGGGATCAGCCCCAGCATTTT,CAISESGDQPQHF,-,TRBJ1-5,TRBV10-3,-
TGTGCCAGCAGTTTTTGGACAGGGGACACCGGGGAGCTGTTTTTT,CASSFWTGDTGELFF,-,TRBJ2-2,TRBV27,TRBD1
TGCGCCAGCACCGGAGCGGGCCCCTTCGGATCTGGGGCCAACGTCCTGACTTTC,CASTGAGPFGSGANVLTF,-,TRBJ2-6,TRBV10-2,-
TGTGGCAGCAATCGTCAGAGGAACACCGGGGAGCTGTTTTTT,CGSNRQRNTGELFF,-,TRBJ2-2,TRBV2,-
TGCAGTGCTAGTACAGTCCCCACTGAAGCTTTCTTT,CSASTVPTEAFF,-,TRBJ1-1,TRBV20-1,-
TGTGCCAGCAGCTTATTAGGGGACTCCTACAATGAGCAGTTCTTC,CASSLLGDSYNEQFF,-,TRBJ2-1,TRBV5-5,-
TGTGCCAGCAGCCCACAGGGGGCGCTTAATGAGCAGTTCTTC,CASSPQGALNEQFF,-,TRBJ2-1,TRBV11-2,TRBD1
TGTGCCGGGGCAGGGCTCAACTCTGGCTACACCTTC,CAGAGLNSGYTF,few,TRBJ1-2,TRBV7-9,-
TGTGCCAGCAGCCAAGGACTCGCCTACGAGCAGTACTTC,CASSQGLAYEQYF,-,TRBJ2-7,TRBV3-1,-
TGTGCCAGCAGCTCCCCCTATATAGCGGTCAATGAGCAGTTCTTC,CASSSPYIAVNEQFF,-,TRBJ2-1,TRBV7-2,-
TGTGCCAGCGGCCTGGGGGAGTACGAGCAGTACTTC,CASGLGEYEQYF,-,TRBJ2-7,TRBV7-9,-
TGCAGTGCTGGGGCGGGGGCCATTTATTACAATGAGCAGTTCTTC,CSAGAGAIYYNEQFF,few,TRBJ2-1,TRBV20-1,-
TGTGCCAGCAGTGAAGGGGAAGCGGCAAGAGTAGATACGCAGTATTTT,CASSEGEAARVDTQYF,few,TRBJ2-3,TRBV2,-
TGTGCCAGCAGAGAGCCCGGGACAGGGGGCTACGAGCAGTACTTC,CASREPGTGGYEQYF,-,TRBJ2-7,TRBV7-2,TRBD1
TGTGCCAGCAGCCCCGGAATTGGCGGCGAGCAGTACTTC,CASSPGIGGEQYF,-,TRBJ2-7,TRBV7-8,-
TGCAGCGTTGGGGGCCTCTACGAGCAGTACTTC,CSVGGLYEQYF,many,TRBJ2-7,TRBV29-1,-
TGTGCCAGCAGAAATTACAATGAGCAGTTCTTC,CASRNYNEQFF,few,TRBJ2-1,TRBV27,-
TGTGCCAGCAGCGTAGAGGGGGGGCCAGATACGCAGTATTTT,CASSVEGGPDTQYF,-,TRBJ2-3,TRBV9,-
TGTGCCAGTAGTATAGACAGGTGGACCTACGAGCAGTACTTC,CASSIDRWTYEQYF,few,TRBJ2-7,TRBV19,-
TGTGCCAGCAGCCTACAAAGGGGTGAGCAGTTCTTC,CASSLQRGEQFF,-,TRBJ2-1,TRBV14,-
TGTGCCAGCAGCAAAAGCAACAGGGGTATTAACACTGAAGCTTTCTTT,CASSKSNRGINTEAFF,-,TRBJ1-1,TRBV21-1,-
TGTGCCAGCAGTTCCCCCCGTGGGACCGGCAACTACGAGCAGTACTTC,CASSSPRGTGNYEQYF,few,TRBJ2-7,TRBV6-5,-
TGTGCCTCGACGGGACTAGCGTCGGGGGAGCTGTTTTTT,CASTGLASGELFF,few,TRBJ2-2,TRBV10-3,TRBD2
TGCAGTGCTAGAGATCTCACCAAAAACTACGAGCAGTACTTC,CSARDLTKNYEQYF,few,TRBJ2-7,TRBV20-1,-
TGCAGTGCCCCGACCTATACCGGGGGACGGTCCTACGAGCAGTACTTC,CSAPTYTGGRSYEQYF,-,TRBJ2-7,TRBV20-1,-
TGCAGCGTTGGAAGGGTGAACACTGAAGCTTTCTTT,CSVGRVNTEAFF,-,TRBJ1-1,TRBV29-1,-
TGTGCCACTGGGTGGGGGGATACCTACAATGAGCAGTTCTTC,CATGWGDTYNEQFF,few,TRBJ2-1,TRBV3-1,-
TGTGCCAGCAGTGACGGCTACAGTTCTGAAGCTTTCTTT,CASSDGYSSEAFF,few,TRBJ1-1,TRBV2,-
TGCGCCAGCAGCTTGGCCGGAGGGGGTGGGTCTTACAATGAGCAGTTCTTC,CASSLAGGGGSYNEQFF,few,TRBJ2-1,TRBV5-1,-
TGCGCCAGCAGCCTGGACGCGACCGGGGAGCTGTTTTTT,CASSLDATGELFF,-,TRBJ2-2,TRBV5-1,-